This is a list of T cell receptor beta chains from one sample in a study of T cell changes during pregnancy in multiple sclerosis. Assay: immunoSEQ multiplex PCR; the TCRdb copy retains only in-frame clones and omits some. The sample carries almost 50,000 clones, less than 95% recorded once. The material was CD4+ T cells from peripheral blood mononuclear cells, obtained in the third trimester of pregnancy. These receptor sequences come from a female donor with multiple sclerosis, enrolled in a pregnancy study. Each CDR3 is given without its conserved first and last residue. The order of the fields is J gene, V gene, CDR3 protein.

>TRBJ2-5|TRBV6-1
ASKIDRGPWETQY
>TRBJ2-1|TRBV18
ASSPTGSYNEQF
>TRBJ1-1|TRBV5-4
ASSLGAGDTEAF
>TRBJ2-1|TRBV18
ASSPSGDVWNEQF
>TRBJ1-1|TRBV7-6
ASSFPLQGALNTEAF
>TRBJ1-6|TRBV19
ASSIRDRGSPLH
>TRBJ2-3|TRBV28
ASSGPGTRDTQY
>TRBJ2-3|TRBV19
ASSMGGGGTDTQY
>TRBJ2-7|TRBV6-6
ASTGTSGIPLHEQY
>TRBJ1-1|TRBV5-1
ASRVGQVNTEAF
>TRBJ2-7|TRBV2
ASSDPGIYEQY
>TRBJ1-4|TRBV7-6
ASSLDPGGDEKLF
>TRBJ2-5|TRBV27
ASSMRGPGETQY
>TRBJ1-1|TRBV10-3
AISGDRDTEAF
>TRBJ1-3|TRBV18
ASSQGAVAGNTIY
>TRBJ1-1|TRBV25-1
ASSETGGGAEAF
>TRBJ2-7|TRBV28
ASRPQSYEQY
>TRBJ2-1|TRBV4-3
ASSREVTYNEQF
>TRBJ1-1|TRBV15
ATSRERVTEAF
>TRBJ1-3|TRBV15
ATSTYARSGNTIY
>TRBJ2-1|TRBV30
AWSVTSGGYNEQF
>TRBJ1-5|TRBV5-5
ASSQYPGTDQPQH